The T cell receptor beta chain described here comes from a study of blood T cell repertoires in COVID-19. Sequencing used immunoSEQ multiplex PCR; TCRdb keeps in-frame clones, though not all of them. The sample lists about 140,000 clones; about 80% were seen once. The sequence came from a man between 65 and 79 years old who had recovered from COVID-19. Material for sequencing was peripheral blood.

CDR3 sequence (DNA): TGCGCCAGCAGCCAAGAGTTGTGGCAGGGGGCGCAAAATACGCAGTATTTT. Its translation is CASSQELWQGAQNTQYF. V is TRBV4-1 and J is TRBJ2-3, with 8 bases fitting TRBD1. V gave up 0 bases and J gave up 7 bases; unmatched junction bases: 12. The CDR3 totals 17 residues. Per germline, CDR1 MGHRA and CDR2 YSYEKL.